The T cell receptor beta chain described here comes from a study of T cell responses to AZD1222 COVID-19 vaccine. Whole-study findings and limits: Clonal diversity may have been underestimated in mostly white British donors. Spike-specific TCR repertoires showed rising breadth and depth after two AZD1222 doses. Spike was spanned by vaccine-associated CD4 TCRs, with dominance at 160-218 and 743-854.

Produced via immunoSEQ multiplex PCR; TCRdb's table is partial and in-frame only. This table has 130,000 to 150,000 clones, roughly 88% appearing once. CDR3 size: 17 residues. Germline V gene lookup returns CDR1 KGHSH and CDR2 LQKENI. V was shortened by 6 bases and J by 0 bases, with 15 bases between the two germline ends. In the case of this clone: Its antigen is unidentified.

The V gene is TRBV18, the J gene TRBJ1-6; no definite D call. Material: peripheral blood, obtained on day 0 of MenACWY control vaccination. This sequence was found in an adult in good health. In DNA form, the CDR3 reads TGTGCCAGCTCCCCCCCCAGCATCAGCTCCTATAATTCACCCCTCCACTTT. Residues: CASSPPSISSYNSPLHF. The full variable domain, with the rest looked up from reference TRBV18 and TRBJ1-6, is NAGVMQNPRHLVRRRGQEARLRCSPMKGHSHVYWYRQLPEEGLKFMVYLQKENIIDESGMPKERFSAEFPKEGPSILRIQQVVRGDSAAYFCASSPPSISSYNSPLHFGNGTRLTVT.